The 2 T cell receptor beta chains presented below share a single source sample, sequenced in a study of vaccination effects on CD4 cells after COVID-19. Their specific antigens are unknown. This table comes from immunoSEQ multiplex PCR, and its TCRdb copy is limited to in-frame clones, with some not included. The sample holds 25,000 to 35,000 clones, around 70% seen once. Investigators separated out CD4+ T cells once around nine days of culture had passed. The source was CD4+ T cells from PBMCs cultured without peptide, collected before COVID-19 vaccination. The receptors derive from a human donor who received a COVID-19 vaccine.

This clone was seen a few times. For the CDR3, the DNA is TGTGCCAGCACTCTTATAGGGGGCGGGGACGGGAGGACCGGGGAGCTGTTTTTT. Amino acid sequence: CASTLIGGGDGRTGELFF. The rearrangement uses TRBV2 and TRBJ2-2; D possibly matches TRBD1 or TRBD2 (7 bases each). The CDR3 covers 18 residues. V was cut by 7 bases and J by 5 bases, with 26 bases left in between. Germline V CDR1 and CDR2: SNHLY, FYNNEI.

On this clone: Germline and junction disagree at one end, which may indicate a read error. The V gene is TRBV6-1, the J gene TRBJ2-1; 12 positions agree with TRBD2. This CDR3 contains 16 residues. Germline CDR1 reads MNHNS; CDR2 reads SASEGT. The CDR3 reads CASSEVPPLAGGSVVF. The CDR3 coding sequence is TGTGCCAGCAGTGAAGTCCCCCCACTAGCGGGGGGTTCGGTAGTCTTC.